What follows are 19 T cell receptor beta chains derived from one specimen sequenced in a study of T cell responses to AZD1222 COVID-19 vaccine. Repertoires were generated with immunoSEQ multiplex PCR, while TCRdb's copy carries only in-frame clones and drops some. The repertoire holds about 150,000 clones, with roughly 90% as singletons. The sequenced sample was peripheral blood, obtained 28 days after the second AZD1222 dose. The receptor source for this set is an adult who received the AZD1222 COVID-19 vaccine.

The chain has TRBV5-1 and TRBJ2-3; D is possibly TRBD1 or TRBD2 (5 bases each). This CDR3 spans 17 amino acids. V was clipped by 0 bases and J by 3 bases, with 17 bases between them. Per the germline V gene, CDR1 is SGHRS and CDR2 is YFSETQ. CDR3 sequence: CASSLARGGGITDTQYF. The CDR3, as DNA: TGCGCCAGCAGCTTGGCCCGGGGTGGGGGTATAACAGATACGCAGTATTTT.

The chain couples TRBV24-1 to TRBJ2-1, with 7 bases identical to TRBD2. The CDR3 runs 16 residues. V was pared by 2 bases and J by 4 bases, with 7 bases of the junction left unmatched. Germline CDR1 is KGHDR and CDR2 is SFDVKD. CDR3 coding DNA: TGTGCCACCAGTGATTGGGGGGGGAGTTCGTACAATGAGCAGTTCTTC. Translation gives CATSDWGGSSYNEQFF.

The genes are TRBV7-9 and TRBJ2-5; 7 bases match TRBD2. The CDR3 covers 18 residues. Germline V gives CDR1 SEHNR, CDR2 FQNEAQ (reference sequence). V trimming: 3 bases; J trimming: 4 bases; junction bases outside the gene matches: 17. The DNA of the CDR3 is TGTGCCAGCAGCTTGCGACTACTCCCGGGGGGTTTCAGAGAGACCCAGTACTTC. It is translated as CASSLRLLPGGFRETQYF. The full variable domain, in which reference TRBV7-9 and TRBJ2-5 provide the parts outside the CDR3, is DTGVSQNPRHKITKRGQNVTFRCDPISEHNRLYWYRQTLGQGPEFLTYFQNEAQLEKSRLLSDRFSAERPKGSFSTLEIQRTEQGDSAMYLCASSLRLLPGGFRETQYFGPGTRLLVL.

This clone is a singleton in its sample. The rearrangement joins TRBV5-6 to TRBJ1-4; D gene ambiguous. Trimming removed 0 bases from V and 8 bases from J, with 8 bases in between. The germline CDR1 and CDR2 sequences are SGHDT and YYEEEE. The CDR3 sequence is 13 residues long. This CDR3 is CASSLGSGEKLFF. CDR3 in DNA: TGTGCCAGCAGCTTGGGGAGCGGGGAAAAACTGTTTTTT.

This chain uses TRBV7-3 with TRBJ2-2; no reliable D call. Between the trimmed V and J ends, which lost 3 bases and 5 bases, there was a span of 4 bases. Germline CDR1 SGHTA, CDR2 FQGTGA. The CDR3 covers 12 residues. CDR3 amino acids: CASSFRTGELFF. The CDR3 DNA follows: TGTGCCAGCAGCTTTAGAACCGGGGAGCTGTTTTTT.

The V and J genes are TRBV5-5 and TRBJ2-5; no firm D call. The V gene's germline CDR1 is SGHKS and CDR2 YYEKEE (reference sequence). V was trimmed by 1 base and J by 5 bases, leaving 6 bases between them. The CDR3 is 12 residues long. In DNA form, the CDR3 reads TGTGCCAGCAGCTTGACGGACGAGACCCAGTACTTC. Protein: CASSLTDETQYF.

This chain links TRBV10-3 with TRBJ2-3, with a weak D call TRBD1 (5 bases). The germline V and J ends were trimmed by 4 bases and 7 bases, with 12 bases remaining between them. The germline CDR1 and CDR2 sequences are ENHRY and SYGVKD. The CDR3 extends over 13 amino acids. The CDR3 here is CAISATNRNTQYF. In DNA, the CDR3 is TGTGCCATCAGTGCCACAAACAGGAATACGCAGTATTTT.

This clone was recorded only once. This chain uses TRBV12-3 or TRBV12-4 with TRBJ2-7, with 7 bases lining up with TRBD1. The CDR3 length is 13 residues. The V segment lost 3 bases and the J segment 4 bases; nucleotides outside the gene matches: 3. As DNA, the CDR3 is TGTGCCAGCAGTTTGAGGGGGCAATACGAGCAGTACTTC. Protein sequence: CASSLRGQYEQYF.

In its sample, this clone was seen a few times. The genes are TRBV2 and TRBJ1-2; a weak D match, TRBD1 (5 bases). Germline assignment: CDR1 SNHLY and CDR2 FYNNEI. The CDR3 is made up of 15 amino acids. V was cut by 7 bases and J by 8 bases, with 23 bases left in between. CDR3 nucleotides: TGTGCCAGCAAACTCTCGGCTTCAGGGTTTTTGGGCTACACCTTC. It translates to CASKLSASGFLGYTF.

The CDR3 sequence: CASSLVAAGGEAKNIQYF. In DNA form, the CDR3 reads TGTGCCAGCAGCTTAGTGGCGGCGGGGGGTGAAGCCAAAAACATTCAGTACTTC. The chain couples TRBV7-4 to TRBJ2-4; 8 bases agree with TRBD2. Germline CDR1 SGHVT, CDR2 SQSDAQ. This CDR3 spans 18 amino acids. The trim removed 1 base at V and 0 bases at J, leaving 8 bases unmatched.

The CDR3 spells CASSLARKTGGNEKLFF. As DNA, the CDR3 is TGTGCCAGCAGCTTAGCGAGAAAGACAGGGGGGAATGAAAAACTGTTTTTT. The chain carries TRBV7-2 and TRBJ1-4; 9 positions agree with TRBD1. This CDR3 has 17 amino acids. V dropped 0 bases and J dropped 5; count of bases not matched to a gene: 7. Germline V gene sequence: CDR1 SGHTA, CDR2 FQGNSA.

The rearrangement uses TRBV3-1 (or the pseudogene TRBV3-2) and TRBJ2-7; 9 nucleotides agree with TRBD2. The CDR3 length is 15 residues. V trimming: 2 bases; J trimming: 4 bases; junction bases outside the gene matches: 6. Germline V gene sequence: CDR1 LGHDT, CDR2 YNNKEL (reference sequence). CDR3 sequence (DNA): TGTGCCAGCAGCCAAACCGGAGCGGGGGGATACGAGCAGTACTTC. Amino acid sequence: CASSQTGAGGYEQYF.

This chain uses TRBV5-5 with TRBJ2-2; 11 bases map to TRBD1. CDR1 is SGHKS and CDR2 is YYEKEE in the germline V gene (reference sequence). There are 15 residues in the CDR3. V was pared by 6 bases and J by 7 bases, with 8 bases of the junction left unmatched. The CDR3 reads CASNIGTGGYGELFF. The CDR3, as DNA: TGTGCCAGCAACATCGGGACAGGGGGTTACGGGGAGCTGTTTTTT.

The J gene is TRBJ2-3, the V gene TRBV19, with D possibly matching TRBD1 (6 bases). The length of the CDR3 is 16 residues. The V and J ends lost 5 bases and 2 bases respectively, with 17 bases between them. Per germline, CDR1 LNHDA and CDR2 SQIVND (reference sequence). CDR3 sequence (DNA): TGTGCCAGTAGTCTCAGGGGCCTTACTTACACAGATACGCAGTATTTT. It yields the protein CASSLRGLTYTDTQYF.

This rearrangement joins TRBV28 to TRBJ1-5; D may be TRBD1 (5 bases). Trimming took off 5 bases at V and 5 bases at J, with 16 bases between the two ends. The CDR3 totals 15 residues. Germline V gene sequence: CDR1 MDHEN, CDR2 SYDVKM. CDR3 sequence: CASSQAKQGYQPQHF. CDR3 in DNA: TGTGCCAGCAGTCAAGCGAAGCAGGGCTATCAGCCCCAGCATTTT.

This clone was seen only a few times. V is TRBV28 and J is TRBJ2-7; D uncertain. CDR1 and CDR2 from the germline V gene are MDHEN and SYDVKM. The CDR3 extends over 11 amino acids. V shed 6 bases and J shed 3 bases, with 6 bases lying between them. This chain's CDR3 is CASRQNYEQYF. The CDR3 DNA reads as TGTGCCAGCAGACAGAACTACGAGCAGTACTTC.

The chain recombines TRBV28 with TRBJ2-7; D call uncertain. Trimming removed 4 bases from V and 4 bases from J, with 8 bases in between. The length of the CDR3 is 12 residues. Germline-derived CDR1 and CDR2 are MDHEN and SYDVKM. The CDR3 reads CASSSRKYEQYF. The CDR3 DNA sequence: TGTGCCAGCAGTTCACGAAAATACGAGCAGTACTTC.

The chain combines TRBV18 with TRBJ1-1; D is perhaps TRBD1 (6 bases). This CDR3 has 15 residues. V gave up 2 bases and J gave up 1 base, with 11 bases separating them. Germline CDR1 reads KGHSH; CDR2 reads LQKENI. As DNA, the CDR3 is TGTGCCAGCTCACCAAGGGGGGTAGGGAACACTGAAGCTTTCTTT. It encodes CASSPRGVGNTEAFF.

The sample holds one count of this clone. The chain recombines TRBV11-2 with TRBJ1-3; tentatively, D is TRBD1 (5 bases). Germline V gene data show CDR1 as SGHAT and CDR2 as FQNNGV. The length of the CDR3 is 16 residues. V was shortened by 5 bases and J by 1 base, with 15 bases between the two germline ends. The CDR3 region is CASSHRRGRSGNTIYF. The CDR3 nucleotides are TGTGCCAGCAGCCATAGGCGGGGGAGGTCTGGAAACACCATATATTTT.